The 20 T cell receptor beta chains below all came from one sample that was sequenced in a study of blood T cell repertoires in COVID-19. Profiled with immunoSEQ multiplex PCR; TCRdb holds only in-frame clones, not every one. The table has 80,000 to 95,000 clones, 85% seen once; the top ten hold more than 30%. Input material: peripheral blood. Receptors were obtained from a man aged 80 or over with acute or convalescent COVID-19.

The CDR3: CASSHRQGQDYGYTF. The CDR3, as DNA: TGCGCCAGCAGCCACAGACAGGGTCAGGACTATGGCTACACCTTC. The chain employs TRBV4-1 and TRBJ1-2, with 7 positions matching TRBD1. Germline lookup yields CDR1 MGHRA and CDR2 YSYEKL. V trimming: 3 bases; J trimming: 3 bases; junction bases outside the gene matches: 7. This CDR3 has 15 residues.

The rearrangement uses TRBV7-9 and TRBJ1-3; 8 bases line up with TRBD1. Germline V lookup: CDR1 SEHNR, CDR2 FQNEAQ (reference sequence). V shed 11 bases and J 1 base; nucleotides not matched to a gene: 19. CDR3 length equals 18 residues. CDR3 bases: TGTGCCGGGGGGGTACAGGGGGACCCGACTGGTTCTGGAAACACCATATATTTT. This codes for CAGGVQGDPTGSGNTIYF.

V gene TRBV4-1 combines with J gene TRBJ2-7; D perhaps matches TRBD2 (5 bases). The CDR3 contains 15 residues. Trimming took off 0 bases at V and 3 bases at J, with 12 bases between the two ends. Germline V gives CDR1 MGHRA, CDR2 YSYEKL. Here the CDR3 DNA reads TGCGCCAGCAGCCAAGATGAGGGTCTCAGCTACGAGCAGTACTTC. Encoded protein: CASSQDEGLSYEQYF.

The V and J genes are TRBV18 and TRBJ1-3; 7 bases are a match to TRBD1. Per the germline V gene, CDR1 is KGHSH and CDR2 is LQKENI. J lost 0 bases, V lost 4 bases, and 6 bases had no gene match. This CDR3 is built from 16 residues. The CDR3: CASSLQGTFSGNTIYF. CDR3 in DNA: TGTGCCAGCTCACTACAGGGGACCTTCTCTGGAAACACCATATATTTT. Together with reference TRBV18 and TRBJ1-3, the CDR3 gives the full variable domain: NAGVMQNPRHLVRRRGQEARLRCSPMKGHSHVYWYRQLPEEGLKFMVYLQKENIIDESGMPKERFSAEFPKEGPSILRIQQVVRGDSAAYFCASSLQGTFSGNTIYFGEGSWLTVV.

This clone came up once. The chain recombines TRBV15 with TRBJ2-2; 9 bases are a match to TRBD1. CDR3 length: 15 residues. Germline V lookup: CDR1 LNHNV, CDR2 YYDKDF (reference sequence). Trimming at V came to 3 bases and at J to 6 bases, leaving 5 bases not matched to a gene. CDR3 sequence reads: CATSSPGTGPGELFF. CDR3 DNA sequence: TGTGCCACCAGCAGTCCCGGGACAGGGCCCGGGGAGCTGTTTTTT.

This rearrangement joins TRBV28 to TRBJ1-6, with 8 bases aligning to TRBD1. This CDR3 is built from 17 residues. From germline, CDR1 is MDHEN and CDR2 SYDVKM. J lost 3 bases, V lost 6 bases, and 10 bases had no gene match. CDR3 nucleotides: TGTGCCAGCAGGAGTACCCAGGGGGCGGTCTATAATTCACCCCTCCACTTT. It specifies CASRSTQGAVYNSPLHF.

The rearrangement joins TRBV13 to TRBJ2-6; D is unresolved. Germline CDR1 and CDR2: PRHDT and FYEKMQ (reference sequence). CDR3 length: 14 amino acids. With 4 bases removed from V and 1 base from J, the gap between germline ends came to 5 bases. This CDR3 reads CASSYSSGANVLTF. CDR3 nucleotide sequence: TGTGCCAGCAGCTACAGTTCTGGGGCCAACGTCCTGACTTTC.

This clone was seen once. The V call is TRBV15, the J call TRBJ2-5; D perhaps matches TRBD1 (5 bases). Germline V gene lookup returns CDR1 LNHNV and CDR2 YYDKDF (reference sequence). The CDR3 is 15 residues long. Trimming stripped 3 bases from V and 2 bases from J, with 13 bases between. DNA of the CDR3: TGTGCCACCAGCAGGCAACGGACAAGACAAGAGACCCAGTACTTC. Translated: CATSRQRTRQETQYF.

This clone was recorded only once. This chain connects TRBV7-9 to TRBJ2-3; TRBD2 matches at 12 bases. The CDR3 runs to 16 residues. The germline CDR1 and CDR2 sequences are SEHNR and FQNEAQ (reference sequence). V was pared by 4 bases and J by 5 bases, with 7 bases of the junction left unmatched. The CDR3: CASSSRTSGIIDTQYF. The CDR3 nucleotides read TGTGCCAGCAGCTCTCGGACTAGCGGGATTATAGATACGCAGTATTTT.

The V gene is TRBV28, the J gene TRBJ2-2, with TRBD2 as a possible D gene (7 bases). Germline lookup yields CDR1 MDHEN and CDR2 SYDVKM. V was cut by 5 bases and J by 5 bases, with 24 bases left in between. The CDR3 contains 18 residues. Here the CDR3 reads CASSPLPAGQGRTGELFF. The CDR3 DNA reads as TGTGCCAGCAGTCCACTCCCAGCGGGGCAGGGGCGAACCGGGGAGCTGTTTTTT. The complete variable domain, with remaining parts taken from reference TRBV28 and TRBJ2-2, reads DVKVTQSSRYLVKRTGEKVFLECVQDMDHENMFWYRQDPGLGLRLIYFSYDVKMKEKGDIPEGYSVSREKKERFSLILESASTNQTSMYLCASSPLPAGQGRTGELFFGEGSRLTVL.

This chain connects TRBV5-1 to TRBJ2-1, with D perhaps TRBD2 (5 bases). The CDR3 has 13 residues. Germline loops: CDR1 SGHRS, CDR2 YFSETQ. Trimming removed 4 bases from V and 7 bases from J, with 12 bases in between. CDR3 in DNA: TGCGCCAGCAGCAGGCCCGGGGAGAATGAGCAGTTCTTC. This translates into CASSRPGENEQFF.

The chain employs TRBV7-9 and TRBJ1-4, with TRBD1 matching 9 bases. The CDR3 spans 15 residues. V shed 2 bases, J shed 7 bases, and the junction held 5 bases outside the gene matches. The V gene's germline CDR1 is SEHNR and CDR2 FQNEAQ (reference sequence). The CDR3 coding sequence is TGTGCCAGCAGCTTACTGGACAGGGGTGGTGAAAAACTGTTTTTT. Its translation: CASSLLDRGGEKLFF.

The gene calls are TRBV9 and TRBJ2-1, with D possibly TRBD2 on 6 matching bases. This CDR3 contains 14 residues. V was pared by 3 bases and J by 5 bases, with 12 bases between. The germline V gene has CDR1 SGDLS and CDR2 YYNGEE. CDR3 bases: TGTGCCAGCAGCGCCCGACTAGGAGACAATGAGCAGTTCTTC. This gives the protein CASSARLGDNEQFF.

This chain connects TRBV5-4 to TRBJ1-6; 9 bases line up with TRBD1. The CDR3 has 14 residues. Germline V gene sequence: CDR1 SGHNT, CDR2 YYREEE (reference sequence). The ends lost 4 bases at V and 9 bases at J; junction bases unmatched: 5. CDR3 protein: CASSPGQGGSPLHF. The DNA for the CDR3 is TGTGCCAGCAGCCCGGGACAGGGAGGTTCACCCCTCCACTTT.

The table lists this clone with a count of one. The chain has TRBV10-1 and TRBJ2-7, with TRBD2 identical over 9 bases. The CDR3 extends over 17 amino acids. The trim removed 3 bases at V and 1 base at J, leaving 10 bases unmatched. CDR1 is WNHNN, CDR2 SYGVQD, per germline (reference sequence). The CDR3 loop is CASSDKAGTSLSYEQYF. In DNA, the CDR3 is TGCGCCAGCAGTGATAAGGCCGGGACTAGCTTATCCTACGAGCAGTACTTC.

The chain uses TRBV24-1 and TRBJ1-5; no clear D gene. CDR3 length: 12 amino acids. Per germline, CDR1 KGHDR and CDR2 SFDVKD. Deletions cut 4 bases from V and 11 bases from J, with 11 bases between. The CDR3 spells CATSDPLEAQHF. The CDR3 DNA sequence: TGTGCCACCAGTGACCCTCTCGAGGCCCAGCATTTT.

The rearrangement uses TRBV30 and TRBJ2-2, with D perhaps TRBD1 (5 bases). Trimming pared 6 bases from V and 4 bases from J, leaving 18 bases between. The germline V gene encodes CDR1 GTSNPN and CDR2 SVGIG (reference sequence). The CDR3 spans 15 residues. The CDR3 loop reads CACDTEDRATGELFF. For the CDR3, the DNA is TGTGCCTGTGACACTGAAGACAGAGCCACCGGGGAGCTGTTTTTT.

This chain uses TRBV30 with TRBJ2-7, with D possibly TRBD1 on 5 matching bases. V lost 0 bases, J lost 6 bases, and 15 bases lay in between. CDR3 length: 14 residues. Per germline, CDR1 GTSNPN and CDR2 SVGIG (reference sequence). DNA of the CDR3: TGTGCCTGGAGTGTTTTGGCCAGGGTCGGCGAGCAGTACTTC. It is translated as CAWSVLARVGEQYF.

The chain carries TRBV6-5 and TRBJ1-2; D may be TRBD1 (5 bases). This CDR3 is 12 amino acids long. Germline V gene sequence: CDR1 MNHEY, CDR2 SVGAGI. Trimming took 7 bases from V and 6 from J, leaving 12 bases between them. CDR3 DNA sequence: TGTGCCAGCATCTCGGGGGGGAATGGCTACACCTTC. The encoded protein is CASISGGNGYTF.

The rearrangement uses TRBV4-3 and TRBJ2-1; TRBD2 aligns across 9 bases. The length of the CDR3 is 16 residues. Looked up from germline, CDR1 is LGHNA and CDR2 is YSLEER. Germline trimming cut 0 bases from V and 4 bases from J; bases unmatched to any gene: 4. For the CDR3, the DNA is TGCGCCAGCAGCCAAGATTTAGCGGGAGTGTACAATGAGCAGTTCTTC. As protein: CASSQDLAGVYNEQFF.